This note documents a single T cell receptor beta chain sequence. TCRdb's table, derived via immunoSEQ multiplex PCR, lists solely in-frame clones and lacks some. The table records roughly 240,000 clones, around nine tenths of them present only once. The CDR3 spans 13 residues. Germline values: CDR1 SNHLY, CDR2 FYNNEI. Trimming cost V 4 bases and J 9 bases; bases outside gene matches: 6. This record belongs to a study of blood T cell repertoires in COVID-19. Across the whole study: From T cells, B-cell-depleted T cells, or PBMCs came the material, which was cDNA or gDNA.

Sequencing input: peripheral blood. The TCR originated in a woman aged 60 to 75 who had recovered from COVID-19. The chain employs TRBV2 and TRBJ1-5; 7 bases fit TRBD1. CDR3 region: CASSGTGGSPQHF. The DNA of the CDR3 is TGTGCCAGCAGTGGGACAGGAGGTTCGCCCCAGCATTTT.